Following are 16 T cell receptor beta chains from one sample sequenced in a study of cytomegalovirus exposure and HLA in healthy donors. 60 Vbeta and 13 Jbeta primers were used in PCR. Profiling relied on immunoSEQ multiplex PCR, and the TCRdb table lists in-frame clones only, not all of them. The table shows 95,000 to 150,000 clones, with approximately 71% occurring only once. Sequencing was performed on PBMCs. All receptors derive from a woman aged 50 to 60 in good health and CMV-seronegative.

This clone was picked up one time. The CDR3 loop reads CASSYNSNTEAFF. CDR3 bases: TGTGCCAGCTCATACAATTCGAACACTGAAGCTTTCTTT. The chain links TRBV18 to TRBJ1-1; D gene uncertain. V lost 5 bases and J lost 1, with 8 bases in between. There are 13 residues in the CDR3. Germline V lookup: CDR1 KGHSH, CDR2 LQKENI.

The gene calls are TRBV4-1 and TRBJ1-1; 9 bases match TRBD1. The germline gives CDR1 MGHRA, CDR2 YSYEKL. CDR3 length: 19 amino acids. V lost 1 base, J lost 3 bases, and 15 bases stayed unmatched. CDR3: CASSQAVGTTGGRHTEAFF. CDR3 sequence (DNA): TGCGCCAGCAGCCAAGCTGTCGGGACGACAGGGGGGCGTCACACTGAAGCTTTCTTT.

This clone was picked up one time. The chain combines TRBV19 with TRBJ2-1, with D tentatively TRBD2 (7 bases). The germline V gene has CDR1 LNHDA and CDR2 SQIVND (reference sequence). V was clipped by 7 bases and J by 7 bases, with 20 bases between them. The CDR3 has 15 amino acids. CDR3 residues: CASTPTRGAWNEQFF. The CDR3 nucleotides read TGTGCCAGTACCCCAACCCGGGGGGCGTGGAATGAGCAGTTCTTC.

This clone was detected only a few times. J is TRBJ1-5 and V is TRBV5-5, with 7 bases matching TRBD1. Germline CDR1 and CDR2: SGHKS and YYEKEE (reference sequence). The junction had 8 bases not matched to a gene; V was cut back by 3 bases and J by 5 bases. This CDR3 has 15 amino acids. The DNA for the CDR3 is TGTGCCAGCAGCTCCACAGGGGACGGTGATCAGCCCCAGCATTTT. It is translated as CASSSTGDGDQPQHF.

The CDR3 DNA reads TGTGCCAGCAGTCCCGCCCGGACAGGGGGGAGTGAGCCCCAGCATTTT. Translation: CASSPARTGGSEPQHF. This chain links TRBV28 with TRBJ1-5; TRBD1 aligns across 10 bases. The CDR3 consists of 16 residues. Germline V gene sequence: CDR1 MDHEN, CDR2 SYDVKM. Trimming cost V 5 bases and J 8 bases; bases outside gene matches: 12.

The CDR3 sequence: CASSFRGTDTQYF. The CDR3 DNA reads as TGTGCCAGCAGCTTTCGGGGCACAGATACGCAGTATTTT. The V and J genes are TRBV7-2 and TRBJ2-3; D is uncertain. The CDR3 extends over 13 amino acids. The V and J ends lost 3 bases and 1 base respectively, with 5 bases between them. Per the germline V gene, CDR1 is SGHTA and CDR2 is FQGNSA. Variable domain in full (rest from reference TRBV7-2 and TRBJ2-3): GAGVSQSPSNKVTEKGKDVELRCDPISGHTALYWYRQSLGQGLEFLIYFQGNSAPDKSGLPSDRFSAERTGGSVSTLTIQRTQQEDSAVYLCASSFRGTDTQYFGPGTRLTVL.

V is TRBV28 and J is TRBJ2-7, with 7 bases lining up with TRBD1. This CDR3 is built from 13 residues. V trimming: 7 bases; J trimming: 8 bases; junction bases outside the gene matches: 11. Germline V gene sequence: CDR1 MDHEN, CDR2 SYDVKM. In DNA form, the CDR3 reads TGTGCCAGCACTGGGACAGACTCTTCGAAGCAGTACTTC. It is translated as CASTGTDSSKQYF.

The chain joins TRBV5-5 to TRBJ2-3; 10 bases map to TRBD2. The CDR3 covers 16 residues. The germline V gene encodes CDR1 SGHKS and CDR2 YYEKEE (reference sequence). Trimming at V came to 5 bases and at J to 2 bases, leaving 8 bases not matched to a gene. The CDR3 sequence is CASREELAGNTDTQYF. The CDR3 DNA reads TGTGCCAGCAGGGAGGAACTAGCGGGAAACACAGATACGCAGTATTTT.

J is TRBJ2-1 and V is TRBV6-6; 7 nucleotides line up with TRBD2. The V gene end was trimmed by 6 bases and the J gene end by 2 bases; junction bases not matched to a gene: 7. Germline V gene sequence: CDR1 MNHNY, CDR2 SVGAGI (reference sequence). This CDR3 is 15 amino acids long. CDR3 nucleotide sequence: TGTGCCAGCAGCCCTACCAGCGGGACCTACAATGAGCAGTTCTTC. Translation gives CASSPTSGTYNEQFF.

This clone has a handful of counts. The chain recombines TRBV19 with TRBJ2-4; TRBD1 matches at 7 bases. V trimming: 6 bases; J trimming: 7 bases; junction bases outside the gene matches: 6. The CDR3 totals 13 residues. Germline V gene lookup returns CDR1 LNHDA and CDR2 SQIVND (reference sequence). The CDR3 loop is CASSGRGNNIQYF. The CDR3, as DNA: TGTGCCAGTAGCGGCAGGGGGAACAACATTCAGTACTTC.

The chain is built from TRBV30 and TRBJ1-6, with D perhaps matching TRBD1 (5 bases). The germline V gene encodes CDR1 GTSNPN and CDR2 SVGIG (reference sequence). Trimming shortened V by 4 bases and J by 1 base, and 8 bases separated the two germline ends. CDR3 length: 14 amino acids. The CDR3 DNA follows: TGTGCCTGGATGGGGCTATCCTATAATTCACCCCTCCACTTT. Its protein is CAWMGLSYNSPLHF. The full variable domain, in which reference TRBV30 and TRBJ1-6 provide the parts outside the CDR3, is SQTIHQWPATLVQPVGSPLSLECTVEGTSNPNLYWYRQAAGRGLQLLFYSVGIGQISSEVPQNLSASRPQDRQFILSSKKLLLSDSGFYLCAWMGLSYNSPLHFGNGTRLTVT.

This chain uses TRBV7-9 with TRBJ2-5; 12 bases line up with TRBD2. CDR1 is SEHNR and CDR2 is FQNEAQ in the germline V gene (reference sequence). The J segment lost 2 bases and the V segment lost 5 bases, leaving 6 bases of the junction unmatched. The CDR3 runs 16 residues. CDR3 residues: CASSPRLAGVQETQYF. The CDR3 DNA reads as TGTGCCAGCAGCCCCCGACTAGCGGGAGTACAAGAGACCCAGTACTTC. The entire variable domain, with the rest obtained from reference TRBV7-9 and TRBJ2-5, is as follows: DTGVSQNPRHKITKRGQNVTFRCDPISEHNRLYWYRQTLGQGPEFLTYFQNEAQLEKSRLLSDRFSAERPKGSFSTLEIQRTEQGDSAMYLCASSPRLAGVQETQYFGPGTRLLVL.

The CDR3 coding sequence is TGTGCCAGCAGCCCGGGGGGGGGAGAAGAAAAACTGTTTTTT. Translation: CASSPGGGEEKLFF. J is TRBJ1-4 and V is TRBV27, with D tentatively TRBD1 (5 bases). V was shortened by 6 bases and J by 8 bases, with 16 bases between the two germline ends. CDR3 length: 14 amino acids. The germline V gene has CDR1 MNHEY and CDR2 SMNVEV (reference sequence). Combining the CDR3 with reference TRBV27 and TRBJ1-4 gives the whole variable domain EAQVTQNPRYLITVTGKKLTVTCSQNMNHEYMSWYRQDPGLGLRQIYYSMNVEVTDKGDVPEGYKVSRKEKRNFPLILESPSPNQTSLYFCASSPGGGEEKLFFGSGTQLSVL.

The rearrangement joins TRBV15 to TRBJ2-5; TRBD2 is a possible D gene (5 bases). V dropped 0 bases and J dropped 5 bases, with 13 bases sitting between them. This CDR3 region has 15 residues. Germline V lookup: CDR1 LNHNV, CDR2 YYDKDF (reference sequence). CDR3 DNA sequence: TGTGCCACCAGCAGAGATGTGAGCCCGGGGGAGACCCAGTACTTC. As protein: CATSRDVSPGETQYF.

The V call is TRBV28, the J call TRBJ1-2; D not certain. Trimming removed 3 bases from V and 4 bases from J, with 6 bases in between. CDR1 is MDHEN and CDR2 is SYDVKM in the germline V gene. The CDR3 contains 12 residues. The CDR3 region has the DNA TGTGCCAGCAGTTTGTCAGTCTATGGCTACACCTTC. Translating it yields CASSLSVYGYTF.

The DNA for the CDR3 is TGCGCCAGCAGCCAAGATCTTGCTAGCGGGAGTCTGAATGAGCAGTTCTTC. Encoded protein: CASSQDLASGSLNEQFF. The rearrangement joins TRBV4-1 to TRBJ2-1; 10 bases align to TRBD2. The CDR3 totals 17 residues. The V gene's germline CDR1 is MGHRA and CDR2 YSYEKL. V lost 0 bases, J lost 7 bases, and 9 bases stayed unmatched.